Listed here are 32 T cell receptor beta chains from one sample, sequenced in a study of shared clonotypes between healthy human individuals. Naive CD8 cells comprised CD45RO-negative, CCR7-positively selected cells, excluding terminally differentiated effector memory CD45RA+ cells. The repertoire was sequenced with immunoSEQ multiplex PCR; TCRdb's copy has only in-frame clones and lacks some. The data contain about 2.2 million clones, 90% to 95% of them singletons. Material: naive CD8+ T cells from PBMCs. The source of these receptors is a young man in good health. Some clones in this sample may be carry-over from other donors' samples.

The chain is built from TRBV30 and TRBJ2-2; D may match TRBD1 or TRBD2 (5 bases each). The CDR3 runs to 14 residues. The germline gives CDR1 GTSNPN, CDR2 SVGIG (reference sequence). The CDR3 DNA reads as TGTGCTCGGGAAGGGGAGTTAGAGGCCGGGGAGCTGTTTTTT. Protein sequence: CAREGELEAGELFF.

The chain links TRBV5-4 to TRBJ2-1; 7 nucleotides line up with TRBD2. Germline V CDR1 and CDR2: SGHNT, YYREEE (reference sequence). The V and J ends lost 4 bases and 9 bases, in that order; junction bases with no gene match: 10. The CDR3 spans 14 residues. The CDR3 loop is CASSPKAGVAEQFF. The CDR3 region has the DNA TGTGCCAGCAGCCCCAAGGCGGGAGTCGCTGAGCAGTTCTTC.

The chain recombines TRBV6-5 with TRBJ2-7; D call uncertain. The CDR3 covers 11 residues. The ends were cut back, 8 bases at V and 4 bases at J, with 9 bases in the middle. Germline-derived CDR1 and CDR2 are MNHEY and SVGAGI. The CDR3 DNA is TGTGCCAGCGGCGGCTTGTACGAGCAGTACTTC. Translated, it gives CASGGLYEQYF.

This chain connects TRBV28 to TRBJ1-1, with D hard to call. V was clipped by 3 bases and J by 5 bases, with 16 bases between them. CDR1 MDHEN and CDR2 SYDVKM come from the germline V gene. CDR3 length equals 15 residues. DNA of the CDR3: TGTGCCAGCAGTTTTCAGTTTGGGCGCGGGACTGAAGCTTTCTTT. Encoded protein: CASSFQFGRGTEAFF.

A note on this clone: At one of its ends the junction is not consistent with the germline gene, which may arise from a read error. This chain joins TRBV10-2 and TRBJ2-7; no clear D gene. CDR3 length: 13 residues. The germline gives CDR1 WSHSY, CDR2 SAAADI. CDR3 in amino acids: CASSEKLSYEQHF. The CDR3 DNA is TGCGCCAGCAGTGAGAAACTGTCCTACGAGCAGCACTTC.

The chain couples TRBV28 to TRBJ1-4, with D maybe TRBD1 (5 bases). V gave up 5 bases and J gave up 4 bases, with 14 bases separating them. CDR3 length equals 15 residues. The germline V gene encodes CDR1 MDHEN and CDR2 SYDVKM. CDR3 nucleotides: TGTGCCAGCAGTCAAAGTGGGGCCGATAATGAAAAACTGTTTTTT. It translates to CASSQSGADNEKLFF.

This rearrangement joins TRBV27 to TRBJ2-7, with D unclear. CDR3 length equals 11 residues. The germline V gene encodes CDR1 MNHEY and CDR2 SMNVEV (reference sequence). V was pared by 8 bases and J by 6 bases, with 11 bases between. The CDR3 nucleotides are TGTGCCAGCGGGCTGGGCCCCGAGCAGTACTTC. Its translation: CASGLGPEQYF.

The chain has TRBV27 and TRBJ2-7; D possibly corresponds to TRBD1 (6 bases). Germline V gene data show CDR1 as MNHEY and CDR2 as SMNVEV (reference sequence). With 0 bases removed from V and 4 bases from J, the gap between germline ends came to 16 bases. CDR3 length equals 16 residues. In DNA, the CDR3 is TGTGCCAGCAGTTTATCGCCGGGACATGGGCCGTACGAGCAGTACTTC. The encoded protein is CASSLSPGHGPYEQYF.

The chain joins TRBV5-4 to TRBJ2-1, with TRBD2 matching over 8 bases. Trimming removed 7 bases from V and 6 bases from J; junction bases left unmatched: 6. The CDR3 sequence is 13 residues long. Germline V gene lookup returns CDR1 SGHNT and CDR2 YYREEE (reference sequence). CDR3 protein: CASGDGGANEQFF. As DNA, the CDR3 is TGTGCCAGCGGCGACGGGGGGGCCAATGAGCAGTTCTTC. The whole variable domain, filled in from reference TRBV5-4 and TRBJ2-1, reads ETGVTQSPTHLIKTRGQQVTLRCSSQSGHNTVSWYQQALGQGPQFIFQYYREEENGRGNFPPRFSGLQFPNYSSELNVNALELDDSALYLCASGDGGANEQFFGPGTRLTVL.

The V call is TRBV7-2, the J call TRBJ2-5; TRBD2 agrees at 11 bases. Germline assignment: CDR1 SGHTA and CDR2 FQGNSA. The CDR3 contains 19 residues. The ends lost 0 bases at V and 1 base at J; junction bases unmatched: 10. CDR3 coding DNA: TGTGCCAGCAGCTTAGCGCTTGGATGGGGACTAGCGGTCCAAGAGACCCAGTACTTC. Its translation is CASSLALGWGLAVQETQYF.

CDR3 residues: CASSLPLGETQYF. CDR3 DNA sequence: TGTGCCAGCAGCTTGCCTCTAGGAGAGACCCAGTACTTC. The chain is built from TRBV7-9 and TRBJ2-5; unclear D gene. The CDR3 extends over 13 amino acids. Germline lookup yields CDR1 SEHNR and CDR2 FQNEAQ (reference sequence). Trimming removed 3 bases at V and 4 bases at J, with 9 bases between.

The CDR3 region is CASSPRTSGRMYEQYF. CDR3 sequence (DNA): TGTGCCAGCAGCCCTCGGACTAGCGGGAGGATGTACGAGCAGTACTTC. V is TRBV27 and J is TRBJ2-7; 14 nucleotides match TRBD2. From germline, CDR1 is MNHEY and CDR2 SMNVEV (reference sequence). With V trimmed by 6 bases and J by 4 bases, 8 bases remained unmatched. The CDR3 covers 16 residues.

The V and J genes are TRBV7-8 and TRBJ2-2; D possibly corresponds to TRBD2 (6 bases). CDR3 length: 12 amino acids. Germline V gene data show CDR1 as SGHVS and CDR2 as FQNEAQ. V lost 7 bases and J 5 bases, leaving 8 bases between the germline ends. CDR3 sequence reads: CASTRGTGELFF. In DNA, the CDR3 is TGTGCCAGCACCCGGGGGACCGGGGAGCTGTTTTTT.

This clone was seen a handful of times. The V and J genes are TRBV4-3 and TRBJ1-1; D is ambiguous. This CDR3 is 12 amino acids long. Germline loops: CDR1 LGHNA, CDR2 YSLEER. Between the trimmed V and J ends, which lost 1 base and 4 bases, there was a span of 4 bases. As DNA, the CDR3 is TGCGCCAGCAGCCAAGGGAGCACTGAAGCTTTCTTT. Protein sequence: CASSQGSTEAFF.

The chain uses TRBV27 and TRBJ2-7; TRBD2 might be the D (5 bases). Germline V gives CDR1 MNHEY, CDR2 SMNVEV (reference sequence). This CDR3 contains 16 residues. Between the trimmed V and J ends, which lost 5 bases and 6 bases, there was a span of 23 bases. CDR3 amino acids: CASSIRTAWEMGEQYF. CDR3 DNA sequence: TGTGCCAGCAGTATACGAACGGCCTGGGAGATGGGCGAGCAGTACTTC.

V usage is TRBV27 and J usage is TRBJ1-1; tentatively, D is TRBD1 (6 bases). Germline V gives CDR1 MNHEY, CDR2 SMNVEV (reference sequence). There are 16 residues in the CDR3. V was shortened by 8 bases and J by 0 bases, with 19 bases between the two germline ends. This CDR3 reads CASPWEGGCMNTEAFF. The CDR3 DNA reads TGTGCCAGCCCTTGGGAGGGGGGGTGTATGAACACTGAAGCTTTCTTT.

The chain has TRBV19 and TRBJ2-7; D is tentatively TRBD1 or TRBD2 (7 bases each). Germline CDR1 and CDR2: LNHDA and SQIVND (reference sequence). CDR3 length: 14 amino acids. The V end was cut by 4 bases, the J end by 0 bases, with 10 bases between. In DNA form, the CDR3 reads TGTGCCAGTAGTAAGCGGGACAGCTCCTACGAGCAGTACTTC. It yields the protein CASSKRDSSYEQYF.

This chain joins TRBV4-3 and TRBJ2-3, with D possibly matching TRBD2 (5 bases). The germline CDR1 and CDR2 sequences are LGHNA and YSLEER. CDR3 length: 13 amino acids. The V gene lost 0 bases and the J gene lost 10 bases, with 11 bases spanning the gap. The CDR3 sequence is CASSQDGVEAQYF. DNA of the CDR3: TGCGCCAGCAGCCAAGACGGGGTTGAGGCGCAGTATTTT.

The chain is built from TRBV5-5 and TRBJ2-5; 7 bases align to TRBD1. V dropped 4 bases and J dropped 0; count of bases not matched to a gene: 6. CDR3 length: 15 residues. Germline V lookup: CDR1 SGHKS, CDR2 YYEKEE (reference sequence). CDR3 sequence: CASSPGQQYQETQYF. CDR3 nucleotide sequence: TGTGCCAGCAGCCCGGGACAGCAATACCAAGAGACCCAGTACTTC.

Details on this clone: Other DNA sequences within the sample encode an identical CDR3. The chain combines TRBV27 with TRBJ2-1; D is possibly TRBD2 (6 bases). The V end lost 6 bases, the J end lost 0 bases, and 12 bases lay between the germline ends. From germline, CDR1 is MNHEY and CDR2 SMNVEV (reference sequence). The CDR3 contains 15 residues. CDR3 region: CASRRRGSSYNEQFF. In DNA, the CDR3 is TGTGCCAGCAGGAGGCGGGGAAGCTCCTACAATGAGCAGTTCTTC.

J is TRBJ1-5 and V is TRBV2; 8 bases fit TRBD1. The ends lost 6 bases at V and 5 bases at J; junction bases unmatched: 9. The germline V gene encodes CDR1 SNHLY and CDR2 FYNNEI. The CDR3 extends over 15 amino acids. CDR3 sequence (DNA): TGTGCCAGCAGCGATGGGACAGGAGAACATCAGCCCCAGCATTTT. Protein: CASSDGTGEHQPQHF.

The CDR3 region has the DNA TGTGCCAGCAGCTTTGGGACTAGATCCTACGAGCAGTACTTC. Its translation is CASSFGTRSYEQYF. The J gene is TRBJ2-7, the V gene TRBV5-6; 8 nucleotides line up with TRBD2. The V and J ends lost 2 bases and 1 base, in that order; junction bases with no gene match: 2. CDR3 length equals 14 residues. Germline V gene lookup returns CDR1 SGHDT and CDR2 YYEEEE.

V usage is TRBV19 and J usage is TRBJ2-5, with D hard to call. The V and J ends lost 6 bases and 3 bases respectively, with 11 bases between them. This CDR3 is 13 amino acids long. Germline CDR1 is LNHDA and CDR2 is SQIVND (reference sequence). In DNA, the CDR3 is TGTGCCAGTAGCCAACAATTAAAAGAGACCCAGTACTTC. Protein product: CASSQQLKETQYF.

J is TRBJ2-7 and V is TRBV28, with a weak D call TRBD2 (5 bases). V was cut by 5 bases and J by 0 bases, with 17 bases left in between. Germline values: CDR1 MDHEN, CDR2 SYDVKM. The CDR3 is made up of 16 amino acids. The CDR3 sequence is CASSPREGENSYEQYF. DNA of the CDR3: TGTGCCAGCAGTCCCCGGGAAGGCGAGAACTCCTACGAGCAGTACTTC.

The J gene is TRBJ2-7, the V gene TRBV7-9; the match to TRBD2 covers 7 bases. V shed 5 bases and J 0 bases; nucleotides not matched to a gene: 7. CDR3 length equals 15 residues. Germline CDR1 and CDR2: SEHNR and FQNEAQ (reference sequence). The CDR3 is CASSPWASGSYEQYF. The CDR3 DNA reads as TGTGCCAGCAGCCCCTGGGCTAGCGGCTCCTACGAGCAGTACTTC.

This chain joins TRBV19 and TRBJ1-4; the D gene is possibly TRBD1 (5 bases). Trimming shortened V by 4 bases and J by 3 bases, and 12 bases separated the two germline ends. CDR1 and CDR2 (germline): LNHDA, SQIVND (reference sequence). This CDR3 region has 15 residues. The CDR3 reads CASSKRGWPNEKLFF. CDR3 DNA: TGTGCCAGTAGTAAAAGGGGATGGCCTAATGAAAAACTGTTTTTT.

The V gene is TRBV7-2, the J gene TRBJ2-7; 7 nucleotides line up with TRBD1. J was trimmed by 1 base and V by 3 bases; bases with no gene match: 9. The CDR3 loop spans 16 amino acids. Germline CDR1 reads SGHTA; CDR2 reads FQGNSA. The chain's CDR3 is CASSLRDRDRSYEQYF. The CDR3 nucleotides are TGTGCCAGCAGCTTGAGGGATCGGGACAGATCCTACGAGCAGTACTTC.

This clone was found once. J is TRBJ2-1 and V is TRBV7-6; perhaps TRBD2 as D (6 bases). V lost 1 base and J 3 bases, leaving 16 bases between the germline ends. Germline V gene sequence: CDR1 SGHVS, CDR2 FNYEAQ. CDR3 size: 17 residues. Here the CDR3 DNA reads TGTGCCAGCAGCTTAGATGTAGCTAGCGACTACTACAATGAGCAGTTCTTC. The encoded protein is CASSLDVASDYYNEQFF. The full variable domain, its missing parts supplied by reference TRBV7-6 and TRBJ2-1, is GAGVSQSPRYKVTKRGQDVALRCDPISGHVSLYWYRQALGQGPEFLTYFNYEAQQDKSGLPNDRFSAERPEGSISTLTIQRTEQRDSAMYRCASSLDVASDYYNEQFFGPGTRLTVL.

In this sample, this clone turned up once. The CDR3 DNA reads TGTGCCAGTAGTACATGGGGGGGCCCCTACGAGCAGTACTTC. Translated, it gives CASSTWGGPYEQYF. The V and J genes are TRBV19 and TRBJ2-7; possibly TRBD2 for D (7 bases). CDR3 length equals 14 residues. V shed 4 bases and J shed 2 bases, with 12 bases lying between them. Germline V gene lookup returns CDR1 LNHDA and CDR2 SQIVND (reference sequence).

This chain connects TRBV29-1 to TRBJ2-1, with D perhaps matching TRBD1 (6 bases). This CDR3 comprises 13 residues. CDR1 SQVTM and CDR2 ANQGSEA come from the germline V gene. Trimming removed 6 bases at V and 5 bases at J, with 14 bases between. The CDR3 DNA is TGCAGCGTCCGACAGGTAATTGACAATGAGCAGTTCTTC. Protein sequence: CSVRQVIDNEQFF.

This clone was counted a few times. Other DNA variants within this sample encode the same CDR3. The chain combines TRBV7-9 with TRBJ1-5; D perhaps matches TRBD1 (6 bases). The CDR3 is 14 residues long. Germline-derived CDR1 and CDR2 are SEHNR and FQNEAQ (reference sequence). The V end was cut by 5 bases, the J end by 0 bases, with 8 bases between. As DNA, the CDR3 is TGTGCCAGCAGCCGGACAGATAGCAATCAGCCCCAGCATTTT. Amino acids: CASSRTDSNQPQHF.

The DNA for the CDR3 is TGTGCCAGCAGCCCCAGGACAGGGTCGACCCTTGAAGCTTTCTTT. Its protein product is CASSPRTGSTLEAFF. The gene calls are TRBV7-9 and TRBJ1-1, with 8 bases matching TRBD1. In germline, CDR1 is SEHNR, CDR2 FQNEAQ (reference sequence). CDR3 length equals 15 residues. V trimming: 5 bases; J trimming: 7 bases; junction bases outside the gene matches: 12.